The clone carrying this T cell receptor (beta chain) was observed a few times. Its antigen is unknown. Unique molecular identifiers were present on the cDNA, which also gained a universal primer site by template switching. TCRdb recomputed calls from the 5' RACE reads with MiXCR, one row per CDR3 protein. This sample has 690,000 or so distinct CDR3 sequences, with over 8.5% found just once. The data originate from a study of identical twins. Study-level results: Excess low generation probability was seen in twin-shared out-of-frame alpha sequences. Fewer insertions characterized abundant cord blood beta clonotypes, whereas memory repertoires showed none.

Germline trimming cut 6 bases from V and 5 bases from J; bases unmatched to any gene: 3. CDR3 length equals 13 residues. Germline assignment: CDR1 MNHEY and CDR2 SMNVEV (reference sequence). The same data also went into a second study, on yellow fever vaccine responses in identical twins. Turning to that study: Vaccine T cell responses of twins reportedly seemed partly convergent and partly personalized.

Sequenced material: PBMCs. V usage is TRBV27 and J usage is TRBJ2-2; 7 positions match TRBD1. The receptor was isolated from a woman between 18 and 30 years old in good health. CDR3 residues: CASRATGTGELFF. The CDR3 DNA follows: TGTGCCAGCAGGGCGACAGGGACCGGGGAGCTGTTTTTT.